This TCR beta chain was identified during a study of blood T cell repertoires in COVID-19. Study summary: Spain, Italy and the United States supplied samples that represented acute and convalescent COVID-19. T cells, B-cell-depleted T cells, or PBMCs provided the cDNA or gDNA that served as material.

Methods used by the authors: Reference gene primer amplification gave nucleated cell count estimates. The repertoire was sequenced with immunoSEQ multiplex PCR; TCRdb's copy has only in-frame clones and lacks some. D and trimming were read from the DNA, whereas the V and J calls and clone size are those reported in that table. The table includes under 200,000 clones, around 87% detected once. J gave up 9 bases and V 5 bases, and 5 bases lay outside the gene matches. CDR1 SGHAT and CDR2 FQNNGV come from the germline V gene. The CDR3 consists of 14 residues. The receptor was derived from a man in his late teens or twenties with active or convalescent COVID-19. The sequenced sample consisted of peripheral blood. The rearrangement links TRBV11-2 to TRBJ1-6, with TRBD1 matching 9 bases. The chain's CDR3 is CASSGQTGGSPLHF. CDR3 bases: TGTGCCAGCAGCGGACAGACAGGGGGTTCACCCCTCCACTTT.